Listed below are T cell receptor beta chains from one sample, sequenced in a study of shared clonotypes between healthy human individuals. Only in-frame clones appear in the TCRdb table, and some are missing; sequencing was by immunoSEQ multiplex PCR. The sample has over a million clones; under 99% are singletons. Sample: naive CD4+ T cells sorted from blood. Receptors originate from a man under 40 in good health. Both conserved end residues are part of each CDR3. The D gene is left open where the match is weak. Expanded clones are given a class, and other clones once, few, many or no size at all.

d_call: .; clone_size: .; j_call: TRBJ2-7; v_call: TRBV28; cdr3_nt: TGTGCCAGCAGTTGGATTAACTCCTACGAGCAGTACTTC; cdr3_aa: CASSWINSYEQYF
d_call: TRBD2; clone_size: .; j_call: TRBJ2-7; v_call: TRBV18; cdr3_nt: TGTGCCAGCTCACCAAGGGTCCTATTAGCGGGAGGAAGCTACGAGCAGTACTTC; cdr3_aa: CASSPRVLLAGGSYEQYF
d_call: TRBD1; clone_size: .; j_call: TRBJ2-7; v_call: TRBV5-4; cdr3_nt: TGTGCCAGCAGCCCCGATGGACAGGGCTACGAGCAGTACTTC; cdr3_aa: CASSPDGQGYEQYF
d_call: .; clone_size: .; j_call: TRBJ2-5; v_call: TRBV2; cdr3_nt: TGTGCCAGCAGTGAATTGCGGTTCCAAGAGACCCAGTACTTC; cdr3_aa: CASSELRFQETQYF
d_call: .; clone_size: .; j_call: TRBJ2-3; v_call: TRBV9; cdr3_nt: TGTGCCAGCAGCGCAGCTCAGGCAGATACGCAGTATTTT; cdr3_aa: CASSAAQADTQYF
d_call: .; clone_size: once; j_call: TRBJ1-2; v_call: TRBV6-6; cdr3_nt: TGTGCCAGCAGACTGGGGCAGGGCCTGCACACCTTC; cdr3_aa: CASRLGQGLHTF
d_call: .; clone_size: .; j_call: TRBJ2-5; v_call: TRBV5-1; cdr3_nt: TGCGCCAGCAGCTCTGTAGAGACCCAGTACTTC; cdr3_aa: CASSSVETQYF
d_call: .; clone_size: .; j_call: TRBJ2-5; v_call: TRBV11-3; cdr3_nt: TGTGCCAGCAGCTTGGGGTACGGCGAAAGGGTTGATGGGGAGACCCAGTACTTC; cdr3_aa: CASSLGYGERVDGETQYF
d_call: .; clone_size: .; j_call: TRBJ1-5; v_call: TRBV28; cdr3_nt: TGTGCCAGCAGTCTCAAGGGACCGGTTCGAGCCCAGCATTTT; cdr3_aa: CASSLKGPVRAQHF
d_call: .; clone_size: .; j_call: TRBJ2-5; v_call: TRBV6-1; cdr3_nt: TGTGCCAGCAGCGGACAGACCCAAGAGACCCAGTACTTC; cdr3_aa: CASSGQTQETQYF
d_call: .; clone_size: once; j_call: TRBJ2-5; v_call: TRBV9; cdr3_nt: TGTGCCAGCAGCGTACGCCTGGCAGAGACCCAGTACTTC; cdr3_aa: CASSVRLAETQYF
d_call: .; clone_size: .; j_call: TRBJ1-5; v_call: TRBV28; cdr3_nt: TGTGCCAGCTCCAAACAGGGTTATCAGCCCCAGCATTTT; cdr3_aa: CASSKQGYQPQHF
d_call: .; clone_size: .; j_call: TRBJ2-2; v_call: TRBV19; cdr3_nt: TGTGCCAGTACGGGGGGCAGCGGGGAGCTGTTTTTT; cdr3_aa: CASTGGSGELFF
d_call: TRBD2; clone_size: .; j_call: TRBJ2-7; v_call: TRBV10-1; cdr3_nt: TGCGCCAGCGGGACTAGCTTCTACGAGCAGTACTTC; cdr3_aa: CASGTSFYEQYF
d_call: TRBD1; clone_size: .; j_call: TRBJ1-2; v_call: TRBV28; cdr3_nt: TGTGCCATCGAAACCCCCGGACAGGGGTGGGATGGCTACACCTTC; cdr3_aa: CAIETPGQGWDGYTF
d_call: .; clone_size: .; j_call: TRBJ1-2; v_call: TRBV19; cdr3_nt: TGTGCCAGTAGTATCGGACGTGGCTACACCTTC; cdr3_aa: CASSIGRGYTF
d_call: TRBD1; clone_size: .; j_call: TRBJ2-6; v_call: TRBV2; cdr3_nt: TGTGCCAGACAGGGGGGCACCAGTAAGCCTTGGTCTGGGGCCAACGTCCTGACTTTC; cdr3_aa: CARQGGTSKPWSGANVLTF
d_call: TRBD1; clone_size: .; j_call: TRBJ2-4; v_call: TRBV5-1; cdr3_nt: TGCGCCAGCAGCTTGGTTACGACAGGGGGCTGGGAAGGGCCAAACATTCAGTACTTC; cdr3_aa: CASSLVTTGGWEGPNIQYF
d_call: .; clone_size: .; j_call: TRBJ1-2; v_call: TRBV5-1; cdr3_nt: TGCGCCAGCAGCATTGGAAGGGATTTCTATGGCTACACCTTC; cdr3_aa: CASSIGRDFYGYTF
d_call: .; clone_size: once; j_call: TRBJ1-1; v_call: TRBV27; cdr3_nt: TGTGCCAGCAACCGCCCGGGGTCAGGCACTGAAGCTTTCTTT; cdr3_aa: CASNRPGSGTEAFF
d_call: TRBD1; clone_size: .; j_call: TRBJ2-3; v_call: TRBV29-1; cdr3_nt: TGCAGCGTTCCGACAGGGATGGGGTCGGCAGATACGCAGTATTTT; cdr3_aa: CSVPTGMGSADTQYF
d_call: .; clone_size: .; j_call: TRBJ1-1; v_call: TRBV2; cdr3_nt: TGTGCCAGCAGTGAAGCGCGGCCCCCTAACACTGAAGCTTTCTTT; cdr3_aa: CASSEARPPNTEAFF
d_call: .; clone_size: .; j_call: TRBJ1-1; v_call: TRBV7-9; cdr3_nt: TGTGCCAGCAGCCTCCGTAGAATGGGCACTGAAGCTTTCTTT; cdr3_aa: CASSLRRMGTEAFF
d_call: .; clone_size: .; j_call: TRBJ1-3; v_call: TRBV11-2; cdr3_nt: TGTGCCAGCAGCTGGACAGACTCTGGAAACACCATATATTTT; cdr3_aa: CASSWTDSGNTIYF
d_call: .; clone_size: .; j_call: TRBJ2-3; v_call: TRBV18; cdr3_nt: TGTGCCAGCTCACCACCTAGCTTGGGCACAGATACGCAGTATTTT; cdr3_aa: CASSPPSLGTDTQYF
d_call: TRBD2; clone_size: .; j_call: TRBJ2-1; v_call: TRBV13; cdr3_nt: TGTGCCAGCAGACCAAGCGGGAGGAAACCCTACAATGAGCAGTTCTTC; cdr3_aa: CASRPSGRKPYNEQFF
d_call: .; clone_size: .; j_call: TRBJ1-5; v_call: TRBV28; cdr3_nt: TGTGCCAGCAGTGGTGGGGGCGATTGGCCCCAGCATTTT; cdr3_aa: CASSGGGDWPQHF
d_call: TRBD2; clone_size: .; j_call: TRBJ2-3; v_call: TRBV6-5; cdr3_nt: TGTGCCAGCCAGCGGGAGCCGGGTACAGATACGCAGTATTTT; cdr3_aa: CASQREPGTDTQYF
d_call: .; clone_size: .; j_call: TRBJ2-7; v_call: TRBV5-4; cdr3_nt: TGTGCCAGCAGCGCCCACACCTACGAGCAGTACTTC; cdr3_aa: CASSAHTYEQYF
d_call: .; clone_size: .; j_call: TRBJ1-1; v_call: TRBV27; cdr3_nt: TGTGCCAGCAGTTTGCGGGGTCCCCTGAACACTGAAGCTTTCTTT; cdr3_aa: CASSLRGPLNTEAFF
d_call: TRBD2; clone_size: .; j_call: TRBJ2-3; v_call: TRBV27; cdr3_nt: TGTGCCAGCAGTTTAAGGCTAGCGGGAGGGCGTACGCAGTATTTT; cdr3_aa: CASSLRLAGGRTQYF
d_call: TRBD1; clone_size: .; j_call: TRBJ1-5; v_call: TRBV6-5; cdr3_nt: TGTGCCAGCAGTTACAGGGGGCCCGATCAGCCCCAGCATTTT; cdr3_aa: CASSYRGPDQPQHF
d_call: TRBD1; clone_size: .; j_call: TRBJ2-6; v_call: TRBV28; cdr3_nt: TGTGCCAGCAGTACTACCCGACAGGGGAGAAATTACGTCCTGACTTTC; cdr3_aa: CASSTTRQGRNYVLTF
d_call: .; clone_size: .; j_call: TRBJ2-2; v_call: TRBV18; cdr3_nt: TGTGCCAGCTCACCACTGACATGGAACACCGGGGAGCTGTTTTTT; cdr3_aa: CASSPLTWNTGELFF
d_call: .; clone_size: once; j_call: TRBJ2-6; v_call: TRBV23-1; cdr3_nt: TGCGCCAGCAGTCAATCTATCGTCCGAGGACAGTTAGCCTCTGGGGCCAACGTCCTGACTTTC; cdr3_aa: CASSQSIVRGQLASGANVLTF
d_call: TRBD2; clone_size: .; j_call: TRBJ2-2; v_call: TRBV5-1; cdr3_nt: TGCGCCAGCAGCCGAACTAGCGGGAGAAACACCGGGGAGCTGTTTTTT; cdr3_aa: CASSRTSGRNTGELFF
d_call: .; clone_size: .; j_call: TRBJ2-2; v_call: TRBV25-1; cdr3_nt: TGTGCCAGCAGGGCAAGGGGCGGCGGGGCGAACACCGGGGAGCTGTTTTTT; cdr3_aa: CASRARGGGANTGELFF
d_call: TRBD1; clone_size: .; j_call: TRBJ2-5; v_call: TRBV29-1; cdr3_nt: TGCAGCATTGGACAGGGGGGAGAGACCCAGTACTTC; cdr3_aa: CSIGQGGETQYF
d_call: .; clone_size: .; j_call: TRBJ2-3; v_call: TRBV5-4; cdr3_nt: TGTGCCAGCAGCTTCGAGAGCACAGATACGCAGTATTTT; cdr3_aa: CASSFESTDTQYF
d_call: .; clone_size: .; j_call: TRBJ2-1; v_call: TRBV5-1; cdr3_nt: TGCGCCAGCAGCCGCGGGACACTCGATGAGCAGTTCTTC; cdr3_aa: CASSRGTLDEQFF
d_call: TRBD2; clone_size: once; j_call: TRBJ2-3; v_call: TRBV7-2; cdr3_nt: TGTGCCAGCAACCCTAGCGGTCCCCCAGGACCCGATACGCAGTATTTT; cdr3_aa: CASNPSGPPGPDTQYF
d_call: TRBD2; clone_size: .; j_call: TRBJ2-7; v_call: TRBV18; cdr3_nt: TGTGCCAGCTCAATAGGGACTAGCGGACACCTCGTTTACGAGCAGTACTTC; cdr3_aa: CASSIGTSGHLVYEQYF
d_call: TRBD2; clone_size: .; j_call: TRBJ2-7; v_call: TRBV18; cdr3_nt: TGTGCCAGCTCACGGGGACTAGCGGGAGAGTACGAGCAGTACTTC; cdr3_aa: CASSRGLAGEYEQYF
d_call: .; clone_size: .; j_call: TRBJ1-1; v_call: TRBV19; cdr3_nt: TGTGCCAGTAGTCCCTGGGGCTCGACTGAAGCTTTCTTT; cdr3_aa: CASSPWGSTEAFF
d_call: .; clone_size: .; j_call: TRBJ2-5; v_call: TRBV5-4; cdr3_nt: TGTGCCAGCAGCTTGGTCGGAGGGACGGAGACCCAGTACTTC; cdr3_aa: CASSLVGGTETQYF
d_call: TRBD2; clone_size: .; j_call: TRBJ2-7; v_call: TRBV5-4; cdr3_nt: TGTGCCAGCAGCTTTGGACTAGCCAAGACCTACGAGCAGTACTTC; cdr3_aa: CASSFGLAKTYEQYF
d_call: .; clone_size: .; j_call: TRBJ2-7; v_call: TRBV7-2; cdr3_nt: TGTGCCAGCAGCTTAAGGCCCTACGAGCAGTACTTC; cdr3_aa: CASSLRPYEQYF
d_call: TRBD1; clone_size: .; j_call: TRBJ2-2; v_call: TRBV28; cdr3_nt: TGTGCCAGCAGTTCGTCCGGGACAGGGACCCCGAACACCGGGGAGCTGTTTTTT; cdr3_aa: CASSSSGTGTPNTGELFF
d_call: .; clone_size: .; j_call: TRBJ2-5; v_call: TRBV29-1; cdr3_nt: TGCAGCGTTGATTCTTCCGGGAGTAGCCAGACCCAGTACTTC; cdr3_aa: CSVDSSGSSQTQYF
d_call: TRBD1; clone_size: .; j_call: TRBJ2-6; v_call: TRBV4-2; cdr3_nt: TGTGCCAGCAGCCAAGTCAACAGGGGATCTGGGGCCAACGTCCTGACTTTC; cdr3_aa: CASSQVNRGSGANVLTF
d_call: .; clone_size: once; j_call: TRBJ2-3; v_call: TRBV6-5; cdr3_nt: TGTGCCAGCAGTTACGGCCACACGAGGACAGATACGCAGTATTTT; cdr3_aa: CASSYGHTRTDTQYF
d_call: .; clone_size: .; j_call: TRBJ2-3; v_call: TRBV5-1; cdr3_nt: TGCGCCAGCAGCCAAAAGAGTGTGGATACGCAGTATTTT; cdr3_aa: CASSQKSVDTQYF
d_call: .; clone_size: .; j_call: TRBJ2-1; v_call: TRBV18; cdr3_nt: TGTGCCAGCTCCCTACTCGGGGTCAGGCAGGGCTACAATGAGCAGTTCTTC; cdr3_aa: CASSLLGVRQGYNEQFF
d_call: TRBD2; clone_size: .; j_call: TRBJ2-7; v_call: TRBV18; cdr3_nt: TGTGCCAGCTCCGCGAGCCACAGCGGGAGAACGTACGAGCAGTACTTC; cdr3_aa: CASSASHSGRTYEQYF
d_call: TRBD2; clone_size: .; j_call: TRBJ2-7; v_call: TRBV6-1; cdr3_nt: TGTGCCAGCAGTGAGCCCGAGCGGGGGTACCACTACGAGCAGTACTTC; cdr3_aa: CASSEPERGYHYEQYF